This TCR beta chain originates from a study of radiation and T cells in renal cell carcinoma. Data came from immunoSEQ multiplex PCR; TCRdb stores just in-frame clones and leaves some out. The sample carries approximately 51,000 clones, around 83% recorded once. The time point here: baseline pretreatment blood. Described treatment: 15 Gy SBRT to primary tumor, nephrectomy 4 weeks later. This CDR3 comprises 16 residues. V lost 2 bases, J lost 2 bases, and 13 bases lay in between. Germline loops: CDR1 SGDLS, CDR2 YYNGEE. This rearrangement joins TRBV9 to TRBJ2-2; TRBD1 is a possible D gene (5 bases). This sequence was found in a woman aged 70 to 79 with renal cell carcinoma. Here the sequenced sample was blood, taken from a patient whose treatment included radiotherapy and nephrectomy. The CDR3 region is CASSVGLRGNTGELFF. The CDR3 DNA reads as TGTGCCAGCAGCGTGGGGTTAAGGGGTAACACCGGGGAGCTGTTTTTT. The full variable domain, rest sourced from reference TRBV9 and TRBJ2-2, is DSGVTQTPKHLITATGQRVTLRCSPRSGDLSVYWYQQSLDQGLQFLIQYYNGEERAKGNILERFSAQQFPDLHSELNLSSLELGDSALYFCASSVGLRGNTGELFFGEGSRLTVL.